This T cell receptor beta chain was obtained from a study of shared clonotypes between healthy human individuals. The germline V gene has CDR1 SSHAT and CDR2 FNYEAQ (reference sequence). The CDR3 loop spans 16 amino acids. Trimming cost V 5 bases and J 3 bases; bases outside gene matches: 3. Cells designated naive CD8 were CD45RO-negative and were positively selected for CCR7, with terminally differentiated effector memory CD45RA+ cells excluded. General study findings and limits: Naive CD4 clonotype sharing across several donors was around 5.5%. Clonotype sharing among donors likely depends on sequencing depth. Generally, naive subsets came out with larger estimated richness than memory subsets.

Comments on this clone: The antigen remains unidentified.

The data were produced by immunoSEQ multiplex PCR, yet TCRdb's version contains in-frame clones alone and is incomplete. The table includes approximately 2,000,000 clones, about 94% detected once. This chain links TRBV7-7 with TRBJ2-3; 15 bases agree with TRBD2. The receptor was derived from a man aged 18-30 years in good health. Some clones in this sample may be carry-over from other donors' samples. Sample: naive CD8+ T cells from PBMCs. The DNA of the CDR3 is TGTGCCAGCAGCCTAGGACTAGCGGGAGGGACAGATACGCAGTATTTT. Its protein product is CASSLGLAGGTDTQYF.